Here is one T cell receptor beta chain with its context. This sample stems from a study of blood T cell repertoires in COVID-19. Some clones are missing from TCRdb's copy, which holds only in-frame ones; the method was immunoSEQ multiplex PCR. The table shows 250,000 to 350,000 clones, with over 75% occurring only once. CDR3 length: 14 residues. Germline V lookup: CDR1 SGHDN, CDR2 FVKESK. Trimming shortened V by 2 bases and J by 5 bases, and 7 bases separated the two germline ends. Sequencing was carried out using peripheral blood. V is TRBV14 and J is TRBJ1-6; D might be TRBD1 (5 bases). The clonotype originates from a woman younger than 45 with COVID-19, enrolled during active disease. The CDR3 nucleotides read TGTGCCAGCAGCCAACGGGGGAATAATTCACCCCTCCACTTT. Its protein is CASSQRGNNSPLHF.